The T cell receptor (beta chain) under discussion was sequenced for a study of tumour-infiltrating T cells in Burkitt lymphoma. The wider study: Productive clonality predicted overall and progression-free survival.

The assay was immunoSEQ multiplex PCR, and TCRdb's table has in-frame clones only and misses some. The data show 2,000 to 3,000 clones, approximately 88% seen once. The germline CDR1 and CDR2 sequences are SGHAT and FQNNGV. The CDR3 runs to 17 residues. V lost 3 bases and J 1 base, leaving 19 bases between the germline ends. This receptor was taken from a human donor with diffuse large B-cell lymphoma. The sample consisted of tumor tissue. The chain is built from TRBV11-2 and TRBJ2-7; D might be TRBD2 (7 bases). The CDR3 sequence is CASSFGQWLADSYEQYF. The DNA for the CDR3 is TGTGCCAGCAGCTTCGGACAGTGGCTAGCGGATTCCTACGAGCAGTACTTC.